The 24 T cell receptor beta chains presented below share a single source sample, sequenced in a study of beta chain features in type 1 diabetes. Since all of the isolated RNA was reverse transcribed, expressed TCRB transcripts were what got sequenced. Libraries were prepared by immunoSEQ multiplex PCR; TCRdb keeps only in-frame clonotypes and omits some of them. The sample carries 970,000 or so clones, roughly a sixth recorded once. The sample consisted of naive CD4+ T cells from blood. These receptors all stem from a woman between 18 and 30 years old in good health.

This clone was counted only a few times. This CDR3 is CASSSLTSGTHEQYF. The CDR3 region has the DNA TGTGCCAGCAGCTCCCTGACTAGCGGGACCCACGAGCAGTACTTC. This chain links TRBV7-9 with TRBJ2-7; TRBD2 aligns across 11 bases. V lost 4 bases and J lost 5; bases outside the gene matches: 7. CDR1 is SEHNR, CDR2 FQNEAQ, per germline (reference sequence). CDR3 length equals 15 residues.

V gene TRBV4-3 combines with J gene TRBJ2-1, with 16 bases matching TRBD2. J was trimmed by 0 bases and V by 4 bases; bases with no gene match: 3. Per the germline V gene, CDR1 is LGHNA and CDR2 is YSLEER. The CDR3 totals 18 residues. The CDR3 DNA follows: TGCGCCAGCAGCCTGGGACTAGCGGGGGGGAGCTCCTACAATGAGCAGTTCTTC. Translated, it gives CASSLGLAGGSSYNEQFF.

This clone was found a few times. The chain uses TRBV20-1 and TRBJ2-1; the D gene is possibly TRBD2 (5 bases). The CDR3 sequence is 11 residues long. CDR1 DFQATT and CDR2 SNEGSKA come from the germline V gene (reference sequence). V shed 5 bases and J shed 13 bases, with 15 bases lying between them. As DNA, the CDR3 is TGCAGTGCTGCAAACACGGGATTTCAGTTCTTC. This translates into CSAANTGFQFF.

This clone was observed a handful of times. The chain couples TRBV11-3 to TRBJ2-3, with D uncertain. Germline V gene data show CDR1 as SGHNT and CDR2 as YENEEA. Trimming took 0 bases from V and 10 from J, leaving 11 bases between them. The CDR3 consists of 13 residues. CDR3 sequence reads: CASSLDLIGPQYF. CDR3 coding DNA: TGTGCCAGCAGCTTAGATCTAATAGGGCCGCAGTATTTT.

The table lists this clone with a few counts. The rearrangement uses TRBV7-2 and TRBJ2-1; 7 bases agree with TRBD2. V gave up 5 bases and J gave up 5 bases; unmatched junction bases: 6. CDR3 length: 14 amino acids. CDR1 and CDR2 (germline): SGHTA, FQGNSA. DNA of the CDR3: TGTGCCAGCAGCATCGCGCGGGAGAACAATGAGCAGTTCTTC. It specifies CASSIARENNEQFF.

This clone showed up just a few times. The chain recombines TRBV6-5 with TRBJ2-7; D gene unclear. Germline-derived CDR1 and CDR2 are MNHEY and SVGAGI. The CDR3 consists of 14 residues. The V and J ends lost 9 bases and 3 bases respectively, with 18 bases between them. The CDR3 here is CASGELGGGYEQYF. The CDR3 nucleotides are TGTGCCAGTGGTGAGCTGGGCGGTGGCTACGAGCAGTACTTC.

This CDR3 is CASSLWGDLNTEAFF. The CDR3 DNA sequence: TGTGCCAGCAGTTTATGGGGGGACTTGAACACTGAAGCTTTCTTT. The chain has TRBV28 and TRBJ1-1; tentatively, D is TRBD1 (5 bases). The ends were cut back, 0 bases at V and 0 bases at J, with 8 bases in the middle. Per germline, CDR1 MDHEN and CDR2 SYDVKM. The CDR3 spans 15 residues.

J is TRBJ1-5 and V is TRBV7-2, with D uncertain. Germline-derived CDR1 and CDR2 are SGHTA and FQGNSA. The CDR3 spans 15 residues. Trimming removed 1 base from V and 1 base from J, with 8 bases in between. DNA of the CDR3: TGTGCCAGCAGCTTAGTCGGCGGGAGCAATCAGCCCCAGCATTTT. Translation gives CASSLVGGSNQPQHF.

This clone appeared once. The J gene is TRBJ1-1, the V gene TRBV5-8, with 8 bases fitting TRBD1. The CDR3 is 18 residues long. The germline V gene has CDR1 SGHTS and CDR2 YDEGEE. J gave up 3 bases and V 4 bases, and 17 bases lay outside the gene matches. The CDR3 here is CASSLFTGTGIGDTEAFF. DNA of the CDR3: TGTGCCAGCAGCCTCTTTACCGGGACAGGCATTGGAGACACTGAAGCTTTCTTT.

The chain has TRBV19 and TRBJ2-1, with 12 bases lining up with TRBD2. The CDR3 is 18 amino acids. V lost 6 bases and J lost 1; bases outside the gene matches: 10. Germline V gives CDR1 LNHDA, CDR2 SQIVND (reference sequence). CDR3 DNA: TGTGCCAGTAGCCTAGCGGGAGGGCCCCGGCCGTCCTACAATGAGCAGTTCTTC. Translated, it gives CASSLAGGPRPSYNEQFF.

The chain employs TRBV19 and TRBJ1-2; the D gene is possibly TRBD1 (5 bases). The CDR3 has 15 residues. The V gene's germline CDR1 is LNHDA and CDR2 SQIVND (reference sequence). V was pared by 6 bases and J by 4 bases, with 18 bases between. CDR3 region: CASSPTNRRFYGYTF. CDR3 bases: TGTGCCAGTAGCCCTACTAACAGGAGATTCTATGGCTACACCTTC.

Written as DNA, the CDR3 is TGTGCCAGCAGCCGAGTCCGGGAGCAGTTCTTC. This gives the protein CASSRVREQFF. J is TRBJ2-1 and V is TRBV7-9, with D hard to call. V lost 5 bases and J lost 10, with 9 bases in between. CDR3 length: 11 residues. CDR1 and CDR2 (germline): SEHNR, FQNEAQ (reference sequence).

The V gene is TRBV28, the J gene TRBJ2-4, with D perhaps assigned TRBD1 or TRBD2 (5 bases each). V lost 4 bases and J lost 3, with 13 bases in between. The length of the CDR3 is 15 residues. Per the germline V gene, CDR1 is MDHEN and CDR2 is SYDVKM. CDR3 in DNA: TGTGCCAGCAGTTCTCCCGAGGGGCACAAAAACATTCAGTACTTC. Its translation: CASSSPEGHKNIQYF. Together with reference TRBV28 and TRBJ2-4, the CDR3 gives the full variable domain: DVKVTQSSRYLVKRTGEKVFLECVQDMDHENMFWYRQDPGLGLRLIYFSYDVKMKEKGDIPEGYSVSREKKERFSLILESASTNQTSMYLCASSSPEGHKNIQYFGAGTRLSVL.

This clone was detected a few times. The CDR3 region has the DNA TGTGCCAGCTCTGTAGCGGGAGGGTTAGCCGGGGAGCTGTTTTTT. Amino acids: CASSVAGGLAGELFF. The rearrangement links TRBV9 to TRBJ2-2, with TRBD2 matching 11 bases. The CDR3 has 15 amino acids. The germline gives CDR1 SGDLS, CDR2 YYNGEE. The V and J ends lost 7 bases and 6 bases, in that order; junction bases with no gene match: 8.

This chain links TRBV11-1 with TRBJ2-5, with D possibly TRBD1 on 6 matching bases. V shed 1 base and J shed 2 bases, with 17 bases lying between them. Germline values: CDR1 SGHAT, CDR2 FQDESV (reference sequence). This CDR3 has 17 residues. The CDR3 protein is CASSLVVSLDRQETQYF. In nucleotides, the CDR3 is TGTGCCAGCAGCTTAGTGGTTTCGTTGGACAGACAAGAGACCCAGTACTTC.

This clone came up a few times. The chain has TRBV25-1 and TRBJ2-4; D perhaps matches TRBD2 (6 bases). The CDR3 is made up of 15 amino acids. Germline V gives CDR1 MGHDK, CDR2 SYGVNS. V shed 2 bases and J shed 4 bases, with 12 bases lying between them. The CDR3 region has the DNA TGTGCCAGCAGTGAAGGCGGGGCCATGAAAAACATTCAGTACTTC. Amino acid sequence: CASSEGGAMKNIQYF.

V and J are TRBV13 and TRBJ2-7, with 7 nucleotides matching TRBD1. Per germline, CDR1 PRHDT and CDR2 FYEKMQ (reference sequence). This CDR3 contains 18 residues. J gave up 3 bases and V 5 bases, and 19 bases lay outside the gene matches. The CDR3 DNA reads TGTGCCAGCAGCCAACCAGCAAACGGACAGGACTGCTACTACGAGCAGTACTTC. Encoded protein: CASSQPANGQDCYYEQYF.

The chain is built from TRBV13 and TRBJ2-1; 13 bases align to TRBD2. The germline V gene has CDR1 PRHDT and CDR2 FYEKMQ (reference sequence). CDR3 size: 16 residues. V shed 2 bases, J shed 6 bases, and the junction held 4 bases outside the gene matches. CDR3 sequence reads: CASSLPGLAGVNEQFF. The CDR3 DNA reads as TGTGCCAGCAGCTTACCCGGACTAGCGGGAGTCAATGAGCAGTTCTTC.

This clone was counted between two and nine times. Other DNA sequences in this specimen translate into the identical CDR3. The V call is TRBV5-1, the J call TRBJ2-1; D gene uncertain. The length of the CDR3 is 12 residues. The V gene's germline CDR1 is SGHRS and CDR2 YFSETQ. The V and J ends lost 0 bases and 6 bases respectively, with 4 bases between them. CDR3 nucleotides: TGCGCCAGCAGCTTGGCAGGCAATGAGCAGTTCTTC. It translates to CASSLAGNEQFF.

The rearrangement links TRBV5-4 to TRBJ2-1; the D gene is possibly TRBD1 (6 bases). Germline lookup yields CDR1 SGHNT and CDR2 YYREEE (reference sequence). The CDR3 length is 14 residues. Between the trimmed V and J ends, which lost 0 bases and 6 bases, there was a span of 10 bases. The CDR3 spells CASSLEQGSNEQFF. The CDR3 nucleotides read TGTGCCAGCAGCTTGGAGCAGGGGAGCAATGAGCAGTTCTTC. Using reference TRBV5-4 and TRBJ2-1 for the parts outside the CDR3, the full variable domain is ETGVTQSPTHLIKTRGQQVTLRCSSQSGHNTVSWYQQALGQGPQFIFQYYREEENGRGNFPPRFSGLQFPNYSSELNVNALELDDSALYLCASSLEQGSNEQFFGPGTRLTVL.

The chain carries TRBV10-3 and TRBJ1-1; 8 positions match TRBD1. With V trimmed by 7 bases and J by 0 bases, 7 bases remained unmatched. This CDR3 has 15 amino acids. Germline V gives CDR1 ENHRY, CDR2 SYGVKD. The CDR3, as DNA: TGTGCCATCACTGGCTACAGGGGGATGAACACTGAAGCTTTCTTT. Translating gives CAITGYRGMNTEAFF.

The chain links TRBV15 to TRBJ1-5; D ambiguous. CDR3 length: 15 residues. CDR1 is LNHNV and CDR2 is YYDKDF in the germline V gene (reference sequence). V lost 1 base and J 0 bases, leaving 7 bases between the germline ends. DNA for the CDR3: TGTGCCACCAGCAGAGGCCGGTATAGCAATCAGCCCCAGCATTTT. This encodes CATSRGRYSNQPQHF.

As for this clone: This sample includes further DNA sequences coding for the same CDR3. The chain carries TRBV27 and TRBJ2-7, with 9 bases matching TRBD1. The CDR3 runs to 14 residues. The V segment lost 3 bases and the J segment 1 base; nucleotides outside the gene matches: 1. Germline CDR1 and CDR2: MNHEY and SMNVEV (reference sequence). The CDR3 region has the DNA TGTGCCAGCAGTTTGGGACAGGGTTCCTACGAGCAGTACTTC. Translating it yields CASSLGQGSYEQYF.

This clone was seen a handful of times. Other nucleotide sequences from this sample produce the same CDR3. The V call is TRBV13, the J call TRBJ2-5; D uncertain. V was pared by 5 bases and J by 5 bases, with 9 bases between. CDR1 and CDR2 from the germline V gene are PRHDT and FYEKMQ (reference sequence). The CDR3 covers 12 residues. The CDR3 nucleotides are TGTGCCAGCAGCCCCCTAGGGGAGACCCAGTACTTC. Amino acids: CASSPLGETQYF.